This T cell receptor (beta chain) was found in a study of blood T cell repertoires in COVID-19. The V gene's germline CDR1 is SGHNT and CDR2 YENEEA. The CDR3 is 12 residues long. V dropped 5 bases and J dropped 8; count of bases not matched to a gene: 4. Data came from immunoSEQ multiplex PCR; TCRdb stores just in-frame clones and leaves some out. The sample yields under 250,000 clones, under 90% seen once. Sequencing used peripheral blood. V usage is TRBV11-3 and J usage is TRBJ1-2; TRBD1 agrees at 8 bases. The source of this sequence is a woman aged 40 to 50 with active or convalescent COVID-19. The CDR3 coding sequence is TGTGCCAGCAGCGACAGGGGCCTCGGCTACACCTTC. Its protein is CASSDRGLGYTF.